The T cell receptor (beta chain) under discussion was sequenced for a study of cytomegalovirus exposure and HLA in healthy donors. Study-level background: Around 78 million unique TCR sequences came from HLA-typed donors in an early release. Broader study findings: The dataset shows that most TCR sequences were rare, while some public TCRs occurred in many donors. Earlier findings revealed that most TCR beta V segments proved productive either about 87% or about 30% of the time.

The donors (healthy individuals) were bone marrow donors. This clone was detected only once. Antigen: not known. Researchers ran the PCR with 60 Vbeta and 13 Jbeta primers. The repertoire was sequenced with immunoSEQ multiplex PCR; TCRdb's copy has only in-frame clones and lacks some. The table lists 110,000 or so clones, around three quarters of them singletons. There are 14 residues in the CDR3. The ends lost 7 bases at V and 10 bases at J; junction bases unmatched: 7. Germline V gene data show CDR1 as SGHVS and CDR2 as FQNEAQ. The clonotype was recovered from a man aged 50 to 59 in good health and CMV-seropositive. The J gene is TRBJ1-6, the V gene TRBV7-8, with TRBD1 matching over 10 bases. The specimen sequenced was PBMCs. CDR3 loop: CASTPRDRGSPLHF. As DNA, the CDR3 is TGTGCCAGCACCCCTCGGGACAGGGGATCACCCCTCCACTTT. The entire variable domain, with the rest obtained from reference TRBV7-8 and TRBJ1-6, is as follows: GAGVSQSPRYKVAKRGQDVALRCDPISGHVSLFWYQQALGQGPEFLTYFQNEAQLDKSGLPSDRFFAERPEGSVSTLKIQRTQQEDSAVYLCASTPRDRGSPLHFGNGTRLTVT.